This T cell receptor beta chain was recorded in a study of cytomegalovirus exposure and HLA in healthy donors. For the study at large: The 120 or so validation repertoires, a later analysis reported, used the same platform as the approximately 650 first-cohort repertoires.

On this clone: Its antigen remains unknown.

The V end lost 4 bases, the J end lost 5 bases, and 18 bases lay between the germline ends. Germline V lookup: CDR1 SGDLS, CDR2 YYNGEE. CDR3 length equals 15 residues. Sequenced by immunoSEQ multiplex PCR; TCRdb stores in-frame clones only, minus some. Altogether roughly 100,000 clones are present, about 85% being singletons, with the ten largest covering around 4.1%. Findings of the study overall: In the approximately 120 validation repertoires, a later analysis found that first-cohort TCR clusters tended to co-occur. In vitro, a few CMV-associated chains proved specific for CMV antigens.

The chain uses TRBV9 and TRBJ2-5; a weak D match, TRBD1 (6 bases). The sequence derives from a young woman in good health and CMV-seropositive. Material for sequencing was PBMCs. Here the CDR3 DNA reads TGTGCCAGCAGCCCGCGGACAGCCACTGGGGAGACCCAGTACTTC. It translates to CASSPRTATGETQYF.